The following is a T cell receptor (beta chain) sequence with its context. Its specificity is not known. Germline-derived CDR1 and CDR2 are MDHEN and SYDVKM. This CDR3 contains 17 residues. Losses at the gene ends were 6 bases for V and 3 bases for J; bases not matched to a gene: 10. At deep level, the assay was performed. Profiling relied on immunoSEQ multiplex PCR, and the TCRdb table lists in-frame clones only, not all of them. The sample gives 700,000 or so clones, around 72% of which show up once; 1.5% to 2% is in the top ten. The data derive from a study of shared clonotypes between healthy human individuals. Study-wide results and limits: The low donor count limited represented genetic and exposure-history diversity.

This clonotype was sampled from a woman aged 25-40 years in good health. The source material was memory CD4+ T cells sorted from blood. Subset described: CD45RA-negative fraction. The rearrangement joins TRBV28 to TRBJ2-1, with 11 bases that match TRBD2. CDR3 loop: CASSPTSGIRGYNEQFF. CDR3 bases: TGTGCCAGCAGCCCGACTAGCGGGATCAGGGGCTACAATGAGCAGTTCTTC.